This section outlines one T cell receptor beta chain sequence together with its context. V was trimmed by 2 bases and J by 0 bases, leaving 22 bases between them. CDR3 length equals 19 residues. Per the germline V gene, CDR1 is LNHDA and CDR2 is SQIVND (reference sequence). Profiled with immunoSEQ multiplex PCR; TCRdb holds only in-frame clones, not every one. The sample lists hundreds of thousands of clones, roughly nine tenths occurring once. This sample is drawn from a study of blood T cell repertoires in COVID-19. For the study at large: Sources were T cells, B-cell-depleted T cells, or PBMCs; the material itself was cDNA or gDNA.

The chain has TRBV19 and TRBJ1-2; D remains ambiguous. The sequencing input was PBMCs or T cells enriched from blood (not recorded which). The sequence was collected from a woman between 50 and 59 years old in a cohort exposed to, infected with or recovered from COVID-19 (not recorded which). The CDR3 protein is CASSISTRQVVRTNYGYTF. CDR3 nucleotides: TGTGCCAGTAGTATATCGACCCGACAAGTAGTACGAACTAACTATGGCTACACCTTC. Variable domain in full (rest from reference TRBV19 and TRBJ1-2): DGGITQSPKYLFRKEGQNVTLSCEQNLNHDAMYWYRQDPGQGLRLIYYSQIVNDFQKGDIAEGYSVSREKKESFPLTVTSAQKNPTAFYLCASSISTRQVVRTNYGYTFGSGTRLTVV.